The 7 T cell receptor beta chains in this list originate from one sample, sequenced in a study of OX40 agonist ivuxolimab in advanced cancers. The protocol was immunoSEQ multiplex PCR, while the TCRdb copy is restricted to in-frame clones and leaves out a portion. The top ten clones hold 9.5% to 15% of a sample with roughly 17,000 clones, over 70% of them seen once. Sequencing used CD4+ or CD8+ T cells sorted from blood, obtained in a trial of the OX40 agonist ivuxolimab. All receptors derive from an adult with an advanced solid tumor such as melanoma, head and neck, liver or kidney cancer.

The chain combines TRBV19 with TRBJ1-6, with unresolved D. This CDR3 has 17 amino acids. Between the trimmed V and J ends, which lost 2 bases and 0 bases, there was a span of 11 bases. CDR1 and CDR2 (germline): LNHDA, SQIVND (reference sequence). The CDR3 bases are TGTGCCAGTAGTATATCGGGCGGAAACTCCTATAATTCACCCCTCCACTTT. Its protein is CASSISGGNSYNSPLHF.

The rearrangement links TRBV5-4 to TRBJ1-1; the match to TRBD1 covers 8 bases. Germline V gene sequence: CDR1 SGHNT, CDR2 YYREEE (reference sequence). The CDR3 runs to 16 residues. J gave up 0 bases and V 4 bases, and 8 bases lay outside the gene matches. This chain's CDR3 is CASSPGQGPMNTEAFF. DNA for the CDR3: TGTGCCAGCAGCCCAGGACAGGGCCCGATGAACACTGAAGCTTTCTTT.

The chain is built from TRBV5-1 and TRBJ2-7, with TRBD1 identical over 7 bases. The V segment lost 2 bases and the J segment 3 bases; nucleotides outside the gene matches: 5. Germline CDR1 reads SGHRS; CDR2 reads YFSETQ. The CDR3 is made up of 14 amino acids. CDR3 sequence reads: CASSFLAGGYEQYF. CDR3 nucleotide sequence: TGCGCCAGCAGCTTTTTGGCAGGGGGCTACGAGCAGTACTTC.

The chain joins TRBV5-8 to TRBJ1-2, with D perhaps matching TRBD1 (6 bases). V was pared by 6 bases and J by 5 bases, with 20 bases between. Germline CDR1 and CDR2: SGHTS and YDEGEE. The CDR3 covers 15 residues. CDR3 nucleotide sequence: TGTGCCAGCAATTTGGGGGCGGACAGTTTGTATGGCTACACCTTC. It yields the protein CASNLGADSLYGYTF.

This chain uses TRBV9 with TRBJ2-1, with TRBD1 identical over 8 bases. With V trimmed by 3 bases and J by 0 bases, 5 bases remained unmatched. This CDR3 has 16 amino acids. CDR1 is SGDLS, CDR2 YYNGEE, per germline. CDR3 sequence reads: CASSDWTGSSYNEQFF. In DNA, the CDR3 is TGTGCCAGCAGCGACTGGACAGGGAGCTCCTACAATGAGCAGTTCTTC.

The CDR3 loop reads CASSGNTGELFF. In DNA, the CDR3 is TGTGCCAGCTCTGGAAACACCGGGGAGCTGTTTTTT. V gene TRBV27 combines with J gene TRBJ2-2; D is undetermined. V was cut by 8 bases and J by 2 bases, with 6 bases left in between. The CDR3 loop spans 12 amino acids. Germline V gene data show CDR1 as MNHEY and CDR2 as SMNVEV (reference sequence).

This rearrangement joins TRBV19 to TRBJ1-4; D gene uncertain. Trimming pared 2 bases from V and 5 bases from J, leaving 12 bases between. The CDR3 runs 15 residues. Germline values: CDR1 LNHDA, CDR2 SQIVND (reference sequence). The CDR3 region has the DNA TGTGCCAGTAGTATATTCCGAGATAAAAATGAAAAACTGTTTTTT. Amino acids: CASSIFRDKNEKLFF. Using reference TRBV19 and TRBJ1-4 for the parts outside the CDR3, the full variable domain is DGGITQSPKYLFRKEGQNVTLSCEQNLNHDAMYWYRQDPGQGLRLIYYSQIVNDFQKGDIAEGYSVSREKKESFPLTVTSAQKNPTAFYLCASSIFRDKNEKLFFGSGTQLSVL.